The 5 T cell receptor beta chains reported below all come from one sample, sequenced in a study of T cells in Graves' hyperthyroidism and ophthalmopathy. RNA transcripts provided the source from which TCR beta CDR3 regions were amplified. Primed by the HTBI set, a first-round RT-PCR was run on the TCR CDR3. One entry per CDR3 protein, called by TCRdb with MiXCR from the multiplex PCR reads. Seen here are about 400,000 distinct CDR3 sequences, about 13% observed once, and the top ten hold about 5%. The source material was blood. Source of these receptors: a woman aged 18-35 years with Graves' hyperthyroidism.

This clonotype was seen a handful of times. The J gene is TRBJ2-1, the V gene TRBV6-1; 8 bases are shared with TRBD1. CDR1 is MNHNS and CDR2 is SASEGT in the germline V gene. This CDR3 is 14 amino acids long. The V segment lost 8 bases and the J segment 9 bases; nucleotides outside the gene matches: 12. The CDR3 bases are TGTGCCAGCTGGACAGGGACGGGTCTTGGTGAGCAGTTCTTC. It is translated as CASWTGTGLGEQFF.

This clonotype showed up just once. One end of the junction fails to match germline, which may point to a read error. The rearrangement links TRBV19 to TRBJ2-7; perhaps D is TRBD1 or TRBD2 (5 bases each). The CDR3 totals 14 residues. CDR1 and CDR2 (germline): LNHDA, SQIVND (reference sequence). The CDR3 loop is CAGSPAGRAYEQYF. The CDR3 region has the DNA TGTGCCGGTAGTCCGGCGGGCAGGGCCTACGAGCAGTACTTC.

The J gene is TRBJ2-3, the V gene TRBV15, with 7 bases that match TRBD1. From germline, CDR1 is LNHNV and CDR2 YYDKDF (reference sequence). V dropped 3 bases and J dropped 12; count of bases not matched to a gene: 6. There are 12 residues in the CDR3. In nucleotides, the CDR3 is TGTGCCACCAGCAGGAAACAGGGGATACAGTATTTT. Residues: CATSRKQGIQYF.

This clonotype has a count of ten or more. This rearrangement joins TRBV12-3 or TRBV12-4 to TRBJ1-1; TRBD1 aligns across 7 bases. The CDR3 is 16 amino acids. The junction had 5 bases not matched to a gene; V was cut back by 1 base and J by 0 bases. CDR3 sequence reads: CASSLDMGQMNTEAFF. CDR3 DNA sequence: TGTGCCAGCAGTTTAGATATGGGACAGATGAACACTGAAGCTTTCTTT.

This clonotype was seen only a few times. The chain has TRBV14 and TRBJ1-2; D gene uncertain. This CDR3 comprises 14 residues. From germline, CDR1 is SGHDN and CDR2 FVKESK. Trimming cost V 0 bases and J 4 bases, with 9 bases left between them. DNA for the CDR3: TGTGCCAGCAGCCAAGATGTAGGGCGCTATGGCTACACCTTC. This encodes CASSQDVGRYGYTF.